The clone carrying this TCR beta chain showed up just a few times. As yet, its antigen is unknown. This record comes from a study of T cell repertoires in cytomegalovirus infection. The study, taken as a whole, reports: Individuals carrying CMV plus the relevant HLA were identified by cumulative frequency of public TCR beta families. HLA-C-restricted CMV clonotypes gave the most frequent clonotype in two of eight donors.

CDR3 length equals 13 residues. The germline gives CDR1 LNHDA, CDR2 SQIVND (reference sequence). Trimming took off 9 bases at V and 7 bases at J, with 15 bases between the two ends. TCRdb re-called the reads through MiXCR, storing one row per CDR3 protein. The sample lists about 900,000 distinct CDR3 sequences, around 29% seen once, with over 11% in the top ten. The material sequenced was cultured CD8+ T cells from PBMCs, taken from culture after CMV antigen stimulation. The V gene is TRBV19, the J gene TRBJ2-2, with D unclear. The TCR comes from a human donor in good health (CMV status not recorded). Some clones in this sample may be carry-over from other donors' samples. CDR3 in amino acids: CARPKTSSGELFF. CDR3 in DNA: TGTGCCAGACCGAAAACCTCAAGCGGGGAGCTGTTTTTT.